Following are 30 T cell receptor beta chains from one sample sequenced in a study of OX40 agonist ivuxolimab in advanced cancers. The method was immunoSEQ multiplex PCR; TCRdb's version includes in-frame clones alone and lacks a portion of them. The sample contains about 68,000 clones, 91% of which appear only once. The source was CD4+ or CD8+ T cells sorted from blood, collected in a trial of the OX40 agonist ivuxolimab. The receptors come from an adult with an advanced solid tumor such as melanoma, head and neck, liver or kidney cancer.

The chain carries TRBV6-5 and TRBJ2-7; TRBD2 aligns across 8 bases. This CDR3 has 15 residues. Germline V gene sequence: CDR1 MNHEY, CDR2 SVGAGI. The trim removed 4 bases at V and 4 bases at J, leaving 9 bases unmatched. The DNA of the CDR3 is TGTGCCAGCAGTTCAGCGGGAGAGAAGGGGTACGAGCAGTACTTC. It encodes CASSSAGEKGYEQYF.

The chain carries TRBV19 and TRBJ1-1; no clear D gene. Looked up from germline, CDR1 is LNHDA and CDR2 is SQIVND (reference sequence). V lost 5 bases and J 4 bases, leaving 14 bases between the germline ends. The CDR3 is 14 amino acids. In DNA, the CDR3 is TGTGCCAGTAGTGGACCCGGGAAGAGCACTGAAGCTTTCTTT. This encodes CASSGPGKSTEAFF.

The chain has TRBV11-3 and TRBJ2-2; 9 positions agree with TRBD2. Germline values: CDR1 SGHNT, CDR2 YENEEA. V lost 5 bases to trimming and J lost 6 bases; unmatched junction nucleotides: 7. The CDR3 is 15 residues long. CDR3 residues: CASSPGGRVSGELFF. The CDR3 DNA reads as TGTGCCAGCAGCCCAGGCGGGAGGGTCTCCGGGGAGCTGTTTTTT.

V gene TRBV10-1 combines with J gene TRBJ1-4; D unclear. Trimming took off 6 bases at V and 7 bases at J, with 12 bases between the two ends. The CDR3 has 13 amino acids. The germline V gene encodes CDR1 WNHNN and CDR2 SYGVQD (reference sequence). CDR3 sequence (DNA): TGCGCCAGCAGCGGAGAACTGGGTGAAAAACTGTTTTTT. Its translation: CASSGELGEKLFF.

The chain joins TRBV6-6 to TRBJ1-1; no clear D. This CDR3 region has 13 residues. From germline, CDR1 is MNHNY and CDR2 SVGAGI (reference sequence). V lost 2 bases and J 7 bases, leaving 11 bases between the germline ends. CDR3 protein: CASSYLDTGEAFF. The CDR3 region has the DNA TGTGCCAGCAGTTACCTTGATACTGGTGAAGCTTTCTTT.

J is TRBJ1-5 and V is TRBV5-5; 7 bases map to TRBD1. This CDR3 is 16 amino acids long. Germline lookup yields CDR1 SGHKS and CDR2 YYEKEE (reference sequence). V lost 4 bases to trimming and J lost 3 bases; unmatched junction nucleotides: 10. DNA of the CDR3: TGTGCCAGCAGCGCATTAGGGGGCTCGAACAATCAGCCCCAGCATTTT. This translates into CASSALGGSNNQPQHF.

This clone was recorded a few times. CDR3 DNA sequence: TGCGCCAGCAGCCAAGAGATTAGCGGGAGGGCTTTTAGCACCGGGGAGCTGTTTTTT. Translation gives CASSQEISGRAFSTGELFF. V and J are TRBV4-1 and TRBJ2-2, with TRBD2 identical over 11 bases. Germline V CDR1 and CDR2: MGHRA, YSYEKL. The CDR3 covers 19 residues. The J segment lost 4 bases and the V segment lost 0 bases, leaving 10 bases of the junction unmatched.

V usage is TRBV14 and J usage is TRBJ2-7; 10 positions match TRBD2. CDR1 and CDR2 (germline): SGHDN, FVKESK. The V gene end was trimmed by 6 bases and the J gene end by 2 bases; junction bases not matched to a gene: 1. This CDR3 region has 13 residues. In DNA, the CDR3 is TGTGCCAGCAGAACTAGCGGGACCTACGAGCAGTACTTC. Translation gives CASRTSGTYEQYF.

The chain uses TRBV11-2 and TRBJ1-2; unclear D gene. Trimming removed 3 bases at V and 0 bases at J, with 5 bases between. The CDR3 is 13 amino acids. Per the germline V gene, CDR1 is SGHAT and CDR2 is FQNNGV. CDR3 sequence reads: CASSLGPNYGYTF. The CDR3 DNA reads as TGTGCCAGCAGCTTGGGCCCTAACTATGGCTACACCTTC.

The chain has TRBV6-1 and TRBJ1-5; D not certain. Looked up from germline, CDR1 is MNHNS and CDR2 is SASEGT. CDR3 length: 13 amino acids. V lost 3 bases and J 4 bases, leaving 7 bases between the germline ends. CDR3 residues: CASSDSWNQPQHF. The CDR3 nucleotides are TGTGCCAGCAGTGATAGCTGGAATCAGCCCCAGCATTTT.

The CDR3 spells CASSPSLAGGYNEQFF. The CDR3 bases are TGTGCCAGCAGCCCCTCCCTCGCGGGAGGTTACAATGAGCAGTTCTTC. J is TRBJ2-1 and V is TRBV9, with TRBD2 matching over 8 bases. The CDR3 spans 16 residues. Germline lookup yields CDR1 SGDLS and CDR2 YYNGEE. Trimming cost V 4 bases and J 4 bases; bases outside gene matches: 10.

The chain uses TRBV5-1 and TRBJ2-1; D possibly uses TRBD1 or TRBD2 (5 bases each). The CDR3 is 14 residues long. V lost 4 bases and J 5 bases, leaving 13 bases between the germline ends. The germline V gene has CDR1 SGHRS and CDR2 YFSETQ. CDR3 region: CASSGASRNNEQFF. DNA of the CDR3: TGCGCCAGCAGCGGGGCTAGCAGGAACAATGAGCAGTTCTTC.

The chain uses TRBV5-1 and TRBJ1-2, with D hard to call. The CDR3 covers 15 residues. Germline CDR1 is SGHRS and CDR2 is YFSETQ. V was cut by 1 base and J by 3 bases, with 13 bases left in between. The CDR3 loop is CASSLTLTADYGYTF. The CDR3 bases are TGCGCCAGCAGCTTGACCCTAACAGCAGACTATGGCTACACCTTC. The variable domain in full, with the rest retrieved from reference TRBV5-1 and TRBJ1-2, is KAGVTQTPRYLIKTRGQQVTLSCSPISGHRSVSWYQQTPGQGLQFLFEYFSETQRNKGNFPGRFSGRQFSNSRSEMNVSTLELGDSALYLCASSLTLTADYGYTFGSGTRLTVV.

This chain connects TRBV5-8 to TRBJ2-3; the D is unclear. The V end was cut by 7 bases, the J end by 3 bases, with 18 bases between. Per the germline V gene, CDR1 is SGHTS and CDR2 is YDEGEE. There are 15 residues in the CDR3. CDR3 sequence: CASVTEDVRTDTQYF. CDR3 DNA sequence: TGTGCCAGCGTAACTGAAGATGTAAGGACAGATACGCAGTATTTT.

V and J are TRBV7-6 and TRBJ1-1; a possible D gene is TRBD1 (5 bases). The germline CDR1 and CDR2 sequences are SGHVS and FNYEAQ. Trimming shortened V by 5 bases and J by 2 bases, and 12 bases separated the two germline ends. The CDR3 covers 14 residues. The CDR3: CASSPSGGNTEAFF. The CDR3 DNA reads as TGTGCCAGCAGCCCGAGCGGGGGAAACACTGAAGCTTTCTTT.

The chain carries TRBV19 and TRBJ1-5, with 7 bases fitting TRBD1. Per the germline V gene, CDR1 is LNHDA and CDR2 is SQIVND (reference sequence). V lost 8 bases to trimming and J lost 6 bases; unmatched junction nucleotides: 7. The CDR3 consists of 13 residues. The CDR3 here is CASDRGLAQPQHF. The DNA of the CDR3 is TGTGCCAGTGATAGGGGGCTTGCTCAGCCCCAGCATTTT.

The V call is TRBV28, the J call TRBJ1-3; 7 bases match TRBD1. CDR1 is MDHEN and CDR2 is SYDVKM in the germline V gene. Trimming cost V 7 bases and J 4 bases; bases outside gene matches: 16. The CDR3 is made up of 17 amino acids. CDR3 nucleotides: TGTGCCAGCACCCTCTTGCCTCAGACAGGGTACGGAAACACCATATATTTT. It codes for CASTLLPQTGYGNTIYF.

The genes are TRBV7-9 and TRBJ2-7; tentative D call: TRBD2 (6 bases). Germline V CDR1 and CDR2: SEHNR, FQNEAQ (reference sequence). Deletions cut 1 base from V and 9 bases from J, with 22 bases between. This CDR3 comprises 16 residues. Here the CDR3 reads CASSLGHGSNSFGQYF. CDR3 DNA sequence: TGTGCCAGCAGCTTAGGCCACGGGAGTAATTCCTTTGGGCAGTACTTC.

This clone was observed a single time. This sequence joins TRBV18 and TRBJ1-5; 10 positions agree with TRBD1. The germline CDR1 and CDR2 sequences are KGHSH and LQKENI. CDR3 length equals 16 residues. V lost 6 bases and J lost 2; bases outside the gene matches: 7. The CDR3 loop is CASSPRDRGGNQPQHF. The CDR3 region has the DNA TGTGCCAGCTCCCCCAGGGACAGGGGCGGCAATCAGCCCCAGCATTTT.

This chain joins TRBV21-1 and TRBJ1-5. TRBV21-1 represents a pseudogene. The CDR3 totals 18 residues. CDR3 residues: CASSSPRLRGGSDQPQHF. The CDR3 DNA reads as TGTGCCAGCAGCTCACCCCGCCTTCGAGGAGGATCAGATCAGCCCCAGCATTTT.

The chain joins TRBV9 to TRBJ2-1; D gene ambiguous. The germline V gene has CDR1 SGDLS and CDR2 YYNGEE. Trimming stripped 7 bases from V and 4 bases from J, with 21 bases between. The CDR3 is 16 residues long. The CDR3: CASSSEDNAGYNEQFF. CDR3 nucleotide sequence: TGTGCCAGCTCCTCCGAAGACAATGCAGGTTACAATGAGCAGTTCTTC.

The chain employs TRBV6-5 and TRBJ2-1; TRBD2 aligns across 9 bases. The CDR3 is made up of 15 amino acids. Germline CDR1 reads MNHEY; CDR2 reads SVGAGI. The V and J ends lost 1 base and 9 bases, in that order; junction bases with no gene match: 7. Written as DNA, the CDR3 is TGTGCCAGCAGTTACTTAGGTAGCGGGAGTTTTGAGCAGTTCTTC. Its translation is CASSYLGSGSFEQFF.

V is TRBV28 and J is TRBJ2-7, with a weak D call TRBD2 (5 bases). The length of the CDR3 is 14 residues. Trimming stripped 0 bases from V and 6 bases from J, with 12 bases between. CDR1 and CDR2 (germline): MDHEN, SYDVKM. Here the CDR3 DNA reads TGTGCCAGCAGTTTATGGGACTTTGCCTCCGAGCAGTACTTC. As protein: CASSLWDFASEQYF.

A note on this clone: This sample includes further DNA sequences coding for the same CDR3. The chain has TRBV28 and TRBJ1-2, with D perhaps matching TRBD1 (5 bases). V was cut by 2 bases and J by 4 bases, with 14 bases left in between. The length of the CDR3 is 15 residues. In germline, CDR1 is MDHEN, CDR2 SYDVKM. The CDR3 DNA reads TGTGCCAGCAGTTTAGGTGGGGGACGGAGCTATGGCTACACCTTC. It is translated as CASSLGGGRSYGYTF.

The chain is built from TRBV5-4 and TRBJ2-6; TRBD2 is a possible D gene (6 bases). Germline assignment: CDR1 SGHNT and CDR2 YYREEE (reference sequence). V lost 1 base and J 1 base, leaving 6 bases between the germline ends. CDR3 size: 15 residues. This chain's CDR3 is CASSLRGSGANVLTF. The DNA for the CDR3 is TGTGCCAGCAGCTTGCGGGGGTCTGGGGCCAACGTCCTGACTTTC.

The chain combines TRBV10-1 with TRBJ2-1, with no clear D. Trimming cost V 1 base and J 7 bases, with 11 bases left between them. CDR1 and CDR2 from the germline V gene are WNHNN and SYGVQD (reference sequence). The CDR3 sequence is 14 residues long. Here the CDR3 reads CASSELSLTNEQFF. The DNA of the CDR3 is TGCGCCAGCAGTGAGTTGTCACTAACGAATGAGCAGTTCTTC.

This chain joins TRBV19 and TRBJ1-5; no reliable D call. This CDR3 has 14 amino acids. CDR1 and CDR2 (germline): LNHDA, SQIVND (reference sequence). V was pared by 3 bases and J by 6 bases, with 12 bases between. The CDR3 nucleotides read TGTGCCAGTAGTATTACTCGGGGAAGTCAGCCCCAGCATTTT. It codes for CASSITRGSQPQHF. The whole variable domain, remainder taken from reference TRBV19 and TRBJ1-5, is DGGITQSPKYLFRKEGQNVTLSCEQNLNHDAMYWYRQDPGQGLRLIYYSQIVNDFQKGDIAEGYSVSREKKESFPLTVTSAQKNPTAFYLCASSITRGSQPQHFGDGTRLSIL.

The chain is built from TRBV28 and TRBJ2-5, with a possible D match to TRBD1 (6 bases). Germline lookup yields CDR1 MDHEN and CDR2 SYDVKM. V lost 4 bases and J 0 bases, leaving 15 bases between the germline ends. This CDR3 has 16 amino acids. CDR3 amino acids: CASSSLRGSYQETQYF. The DNA for the CDR3 is TGTGCCAGCAGTTCCCTGAGGGGGAGCTACCAAGAGACCCAGTACTTC.

The chain employs TRBV2 and TRBJ1-6, with 9 bases aligning to TRBD1. V gave up 5 bases and J gave up 7 bases; unmatched junction bases: 3. CDR1 and CDR2 (germline): SNHLY, FYNNEI. The CDR3 runs to 14 residues. The CDR3 here is CASSKDRGNSPLHF. For the CDR3, the DNA is TGTGCCAGCAGTAAGGACAGGGGCAATTCACCCCTCCACTTT.

The chain carries TRBV10-3 and TRBJ2-1; 10 nucleotides align to TRBD2. The CDR3 totals 17 residues. With 4 bases clipped from V and 5 bases from J, the junction kept 11 bases outside the gene matches. Per germline, CDR1 ENHRY and CDR2 SYGVKD. CDR3 DNA sequence: TGTGCCATCAGTGGGTACGGGCTAGCGGGAGAGAACAATGAGCAGTTCTTC. Its protein is CAISGYGLAGENNEQFF.